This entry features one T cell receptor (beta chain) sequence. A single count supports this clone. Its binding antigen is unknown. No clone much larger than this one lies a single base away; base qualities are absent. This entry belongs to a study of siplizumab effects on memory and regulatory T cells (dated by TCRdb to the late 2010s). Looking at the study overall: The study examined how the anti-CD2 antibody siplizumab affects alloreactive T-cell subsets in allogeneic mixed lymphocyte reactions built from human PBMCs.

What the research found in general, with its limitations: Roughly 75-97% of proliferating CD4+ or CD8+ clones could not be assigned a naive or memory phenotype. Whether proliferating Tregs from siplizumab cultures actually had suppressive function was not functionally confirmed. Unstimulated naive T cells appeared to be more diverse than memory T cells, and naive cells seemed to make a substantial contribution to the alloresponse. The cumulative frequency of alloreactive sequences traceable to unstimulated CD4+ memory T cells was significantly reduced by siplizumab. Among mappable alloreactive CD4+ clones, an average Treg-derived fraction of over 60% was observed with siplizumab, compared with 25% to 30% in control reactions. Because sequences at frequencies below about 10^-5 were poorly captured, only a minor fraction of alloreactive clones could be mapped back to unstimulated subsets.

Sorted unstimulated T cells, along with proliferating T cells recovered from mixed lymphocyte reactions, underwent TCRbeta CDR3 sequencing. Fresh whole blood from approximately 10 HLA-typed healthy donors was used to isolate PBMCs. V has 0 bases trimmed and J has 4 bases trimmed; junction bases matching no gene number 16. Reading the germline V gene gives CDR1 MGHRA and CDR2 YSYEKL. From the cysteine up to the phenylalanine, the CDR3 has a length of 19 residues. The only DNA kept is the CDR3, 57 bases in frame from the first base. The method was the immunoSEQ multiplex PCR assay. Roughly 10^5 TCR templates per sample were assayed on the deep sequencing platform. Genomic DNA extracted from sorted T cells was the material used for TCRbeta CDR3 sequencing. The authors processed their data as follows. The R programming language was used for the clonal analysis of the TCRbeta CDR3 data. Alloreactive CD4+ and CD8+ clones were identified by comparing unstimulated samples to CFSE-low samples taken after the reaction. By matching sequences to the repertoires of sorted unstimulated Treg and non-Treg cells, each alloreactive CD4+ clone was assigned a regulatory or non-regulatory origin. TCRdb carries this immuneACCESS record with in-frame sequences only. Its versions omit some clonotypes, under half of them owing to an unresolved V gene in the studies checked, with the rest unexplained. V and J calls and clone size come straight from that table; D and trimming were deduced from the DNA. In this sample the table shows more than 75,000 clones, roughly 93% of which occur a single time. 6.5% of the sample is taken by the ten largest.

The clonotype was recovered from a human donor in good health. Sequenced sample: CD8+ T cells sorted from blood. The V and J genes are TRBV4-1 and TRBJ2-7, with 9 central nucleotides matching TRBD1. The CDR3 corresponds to CASSQDSPVTGGGFYEQYF. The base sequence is TGCGCCAGCAGCCAAGATTCCCCGGTTACAGGGGGCGGTTTTTACGAGCAGTACTTC.